This TCR beta chain was sequenced during a study of regulatory T cells in long-lasting Graves disease. Combining iRepertoire HTBI primers with Arm-PCR of CDR3 regions, the authors built TCR beta libraries. Via MiXCR, TCRdb re-called the multiplex PCR reads, giving one row per CDR3 protein. This table has under 800,000 distinct CDR3 sequences, under 20% appearing once. Time point defined: newly diagnosed GD, antithyroid drugs for less than 3 months. PBMC-extracted RNA yielded the TCR library. American Thyroid Association guidelines defined Graves' disease diagnosis. An endocrinology department in Xi'an, China, recruited the patients. The sample holds many counts of this clonotype. The same sample was also studied in work on T cells in Graves' hyperthyroidism and ophthalmopathy.

The source is a woman aged 30 to 39 with Graves disease. Specimen: peripheral blood mononuclear cells (PBMCs), collected at new diagnosis, from a patient treated with antithyroid drugs.

The CDR3 nucleotides read TGCAGTGCTAGAGAGAGCTGGAGCTCCTACAATGAGCAGTTCTTC. Its translation is CSARESWSSYNEQFF. The V gene is TRBV20-1, the J gene TRBJ2-1, with D unresolved. Per the germline V gene, CDR1 is DFQATT and CDR2 is SNEGSKA (reference sequence). The CDR3 has 15 residues. The V end lost 0 bases, the J end lost 0 bases, and 9 bases lay between the germline ends.